These 17 T cell receptor beta chains came from one sample sequenced in a study of control samples from healthy donors and cancer patients. Sequencing used immunoSEQ multiplex PCR; TCRdb keeps in-frame clones, though not all of them. The sample lists tens of thousands of clones, roughly nine tenths occurring once. Material for sequencing was blood. These receptors were taken from an older woman in good health.

The rearrangement links TRBV5-1 to TRBJ1-1; D uncertain. The CDR3 runs to 15 residues. Germline lookup yields CDR1 SGHRS and CDR2 YFSETQ. V gave up 2 bases and J gave up 4 bases, with 15 bases separating them. CDR3 DNA: TGCGCCAGCAGCTTCTCCCGCGGGTCGGGCACTGAAGCTTTCTTT. This encodes CASSFSRGSGTEAFF.

Written as DNA, the CDR3 is TGTGCCAGCAGTGGGGACTGGTCGAGCACAGATACGCAGTATTTT. Translation: CASSGDWSSTDTQYF. The V and J genes are TRBV6-6 and TRBJ2-3, with D possibly being TRBD2 (6 bases). The CDR3 runs to 15 residues. Trimming cost V 5 bases and J 0 bases, with 12 bases left between them. In germline, CDR1 is MNHNY, CDR2 SVGAGI (reference sequence).

The chain joins TRBV28 to TRBJ1-1; no clear D gene. The germline V gene encodes CDR1 MDHEN and CDR2 SYDVKM. Deletions cut 2 bases from V and 4 bases from J, with 11 bases between. The CDR3 covers 14 residues. The CDR3 protein is CASSLENSLTEAFF. The CDR3 DNA is TGTGCCAGCAGTTTAGAAAACAGCCTCACTGAAGCTTTCTTT. The variable domain in full, with the rest retrieved from reference TRBV28 and TRBJ1-1, is DVKVTQSSRYLVKRTGEKVFLECVQDMDHENMFWYRQDPGLGLRLIYFSYDVKMKEKGDIPEGYSVSREKKERFSLILESASTNQTSMYLCASSLENSLTEAFFGQGTRLTVV.

The chain combines TRBV5-1 with TRBJ1-1; the D is unclear. Trimming left V 4 bases short and J 3 bases short, with 10 bases between. CDR1 is SGHRS, CDR2 YFSETQ, per germline. This CDR3 region has 13 residues. CDR3 nucleotide sequence: TGCGCCAGCAGCGGGGAGGGTTACACTGAAGCTTTCTTT. As protein: CASSGEGYTEAFF.

This clone has more than one count but fewer than ten. The chain recombines TRBV28 with TRBJ1-4; 7 bases align to TRBD1. The CDR3 sequence is 16 residues long. Trimming cost V 3 bases and J 5 bases; bases outside gene matches: 9. Germline V gene lookup returns CDR1 MDHEN and CDR2 SYDVKM. The DNA for the CDR3 is TGTGCCAGCAGTTTCGGAGGGACAGTTTGGAATGAAAAACTGTTTTTT. Amino acids: CASSFGGTVWNEKLFF.

The chain is built from TRBV6-2 or TRBV6-3 and TRBJ2-7, with 10 nucleotides matching TRBD1. V shed 6 bases and J 2 bases; nucleotides not matched to a gene: 10. CDR1 and CDR2 (germline): MNHEY, SVGEGT. The CDR3 spans 16 residues. CDR3: CASSQRDRGIAYEQYF. The CDR3 region has the DNA TGTGCCAGCAGCCAGAGGGACAGGGGAATAGCCTACGAGCAGTACTTC.

The chain uses TRBV19 and TRBJ2-2, with D maybe TRBD2 (6 bases). This CDR3 is 15 amino acids long. Germline V gene sequence: CDR1 LNHDA, CDR2 SQIVND (reference sequence). Trimming stripped 4 bases from V and 5 bases from J, with 14 bases between. CDR3 DNA sequence: TGTGCCAGTAGTAGGGACGGGGGTCGAACCGGGGAGCTGTTTTTT. The encoded protein is CASSRDGGRTGELFF.

V gene TRBV28 combines with J gene TRBJ2-7; D may be TRBD1 (7 bases). The germline V and J ends were trimmed by 6 bases and 3 bases, with 12 bases remaining between them. The CDR3 runs 13 residues. From germline, CDR1 is MDHEN and CDR2 SYDVKM. CDR3 protein: CASREGADYEQYF. For the CDR3, the DNA is TGTGCCAGCAGGGAGGGGGCCGACTACGAGCAGTACTTC.

The CDR3 DNA follows: TGTGCCAGCAGTTACTCGAATTTCAATTCACCCCTCCACTTT. This translates into CASSYSNFNSPLHF. The chain is built from TRBV6-5 and TRBJ1-6; D is unresolved. Per the germline V gene, CDR1 is MNHEY and CDR2 is SVGAGI. The CDR3 totals 14 residues. Trimming shortened V by 0 bases and J by 7 bases, and 7 bases separated the two germline ends.

The J gene is TRBJ2-3, the V gene TRBV24-1, with TRBD1 matching over 10 bases. The ends lost 4 bases at V and 3 bases at J; junction bases unmatched: 6. Per germline, CDR1 KGHDR and CDR2 SFDVKD. The CDR3 consists of 16 residues. The CDR3 sequence: CATSDLQDRGTDTQYF. The CDR3 DNA sequence: TGTGCCACCAGTGACCTCCAGGACAGGGGGACAGATACGCAGTATTTT.

The chain has TRBV2 and TRBJ1-1, with D possibly being TRBD1 (5 bases). The ends were cut back, 5 bases at V and 6 bases at J, with 19 bases in the middle. The CDR3 spans 15 residues. Per germline, CDR1 SNHLY and CDR2 FYNNEI. The CDR3 nucleotides read TGTGCCAGCAGTCCGGGACTGACCTTACGCGCTGAAGCTTTCTTT. It yields the protein CASSPGLTLRAEAFF.

The rearrangement joins TRBV5-1 to TRBJ2-3; D not certain. Germline CDR1 SGHRS, CDR2 YFSETQ. V shed 4 bases and J shed 0 bases, with 6 bases lying between them. The CDR3 is made up of 13 amino acids. The CDR3, as DNA: TGCGCCAGCAGCGTAACTAGCACAGATACGCAGTATTTT. This sequence encodes CASSVTSTDTQYF.

The chain has TRBV18 and TRBJ1-2, with D perhaps matching TRBD1 (6 bases). The CDR3 is 14 amino acids. Trimming cost V 3 bases and J 9 bases, with 17 bases left between them. Per germline, CDR1 KGHSH and CDR2 LQKENI. The CDR3 bases are TGTGCCAGCTCACCCATCCAGGACAGCCTTAGCTACACCTTC. Protein sequence: CASSPIQDSLSYTF.

J is TRBJ1-1 and V is TRBV7-2; TRBD1 might be the D (5 bases). Looked up from germline, CDR1 is SGHTA and CDR2 is FQGNSA. The V and J ends lost 1 base and 4 bases respectively, with 19 bases between them. The length of the CDR3 is 17 residues. CDR3 nucleotides: TGTGCCAGCAGCTTAGTCGTGTGGGGTCCAAGGGGCACTGAAGCTTTCTTT. It yields the protein CASSLVVWGPRGTEAFF.

This chain connects TRBV19 to TRBJ1-6; no firm D call. Between the trimmed V and J ends, which lost 8 bases and 0 bases, there was a span of 8 bases. Germline CDR1 and CDR2: LNHDA and SQIVND (reference sequence). This CDR3 region has 14 residues. The CDR3 DNA follows: TGTGCCAGTGCCCAAAGCTCCTATAATTCACCCCTCCACTTT. Protein: CASAQSSYNSPLHF.

This clone has just one count. This chain joins TRBV12-3 or TRBV12-4 and TRBJ1-2; no definite D call. V lost 2 bases to trimming and J lost 8 bases, with 9 bases between them. There are 12 residues in the CDR3. The CDR3 bases are TGTGCCAGCAGTTTATCCCGGAGCGGCTACACCTTC. This translates into CASSLSRSGYTF.

In DNA, the CDR3 is TGTGCCAGCAGTCTACCGGACATCTACGAGCAGTACTTC. This encodes CASSLPDIYEQYF. The chain employs TRBV28 and TRBJ2-7, with TRBD1 as a possible D gene (5 bases). Looked up from germline, CDR1 is MDHEN and CDR2 is SYDVKM. This CDR3 has 13 amino acids. The V gene lost 5 bases and the J gene lost 3 bases, with 11 bases spanning the gap.